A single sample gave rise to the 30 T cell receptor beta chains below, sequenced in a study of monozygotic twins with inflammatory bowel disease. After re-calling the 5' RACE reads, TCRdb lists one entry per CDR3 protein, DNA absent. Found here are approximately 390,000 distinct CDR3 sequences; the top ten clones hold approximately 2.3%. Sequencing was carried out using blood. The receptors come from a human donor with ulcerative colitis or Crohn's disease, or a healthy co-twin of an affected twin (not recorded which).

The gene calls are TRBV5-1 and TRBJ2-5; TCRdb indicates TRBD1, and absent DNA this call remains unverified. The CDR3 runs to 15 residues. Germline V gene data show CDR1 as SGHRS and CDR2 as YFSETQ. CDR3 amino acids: CASSLGGQYQETQYF.

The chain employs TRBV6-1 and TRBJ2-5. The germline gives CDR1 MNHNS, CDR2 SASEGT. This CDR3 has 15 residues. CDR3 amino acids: CASSINTQRQETQYF.

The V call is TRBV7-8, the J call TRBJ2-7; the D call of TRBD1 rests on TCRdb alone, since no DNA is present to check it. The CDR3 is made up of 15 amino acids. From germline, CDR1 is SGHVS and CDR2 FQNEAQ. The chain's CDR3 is CASSRGQGGSYEQYF.

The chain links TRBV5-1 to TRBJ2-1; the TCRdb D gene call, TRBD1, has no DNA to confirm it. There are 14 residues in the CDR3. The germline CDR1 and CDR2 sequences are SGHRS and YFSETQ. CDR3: CASGRTSSYNEQFF.

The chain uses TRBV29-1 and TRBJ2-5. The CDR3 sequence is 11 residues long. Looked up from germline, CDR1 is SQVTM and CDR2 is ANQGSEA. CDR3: CSVEENETQYF.

Here the CDR3 reads CASSPLALTVPGNTIYF. This chain connects TRBV18 to TRBJ1-3. Germline CDR1 is KGHSH and CDR2 is LQKENI. The CDR3 is made up of 17 amino acids.

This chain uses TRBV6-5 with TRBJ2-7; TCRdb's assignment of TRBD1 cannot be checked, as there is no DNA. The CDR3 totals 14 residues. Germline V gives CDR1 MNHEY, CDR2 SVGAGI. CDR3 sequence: CASNRKDRSGEQYF.

CDR3 amino acids: CASSETGIVGGYTF. The chain combines TRBV2 with TRBJ1-2; lacking DNA, the TRBD1 call made by TCRdb goes unchecked. CDR3 length: 14 residues. The germline gives CDR1 SNHLY, CDR2 FYNNEI. Full variable domain (rest looked up from reference TRBV2 and TRBJ1-2): EPEVTQTPSHQVTQMGQEVILRCVPISNHLYFYWYRQILGQKVEFLVSFYNNEISEKSEIFDDQFSVERPDGSNFTLKIRSTKLEDSAMYFCASSETGIVGGYTFGSGTRLTVV.

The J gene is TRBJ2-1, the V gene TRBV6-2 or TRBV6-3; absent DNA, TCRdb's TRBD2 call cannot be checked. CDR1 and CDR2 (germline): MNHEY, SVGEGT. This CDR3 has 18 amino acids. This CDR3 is CASSYIPNTSGRRNEQFF.

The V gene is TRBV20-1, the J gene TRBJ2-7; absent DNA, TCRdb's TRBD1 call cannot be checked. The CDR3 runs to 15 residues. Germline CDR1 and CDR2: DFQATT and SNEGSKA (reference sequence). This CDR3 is CSARATTGRMGEQYF.

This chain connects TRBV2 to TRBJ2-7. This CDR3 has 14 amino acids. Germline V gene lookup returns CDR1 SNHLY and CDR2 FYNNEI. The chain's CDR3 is CASSVQREYYEQYF.

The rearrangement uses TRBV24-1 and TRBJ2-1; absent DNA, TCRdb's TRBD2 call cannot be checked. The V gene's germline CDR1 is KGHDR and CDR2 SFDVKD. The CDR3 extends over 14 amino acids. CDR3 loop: CATDSGSSYNEQFF.

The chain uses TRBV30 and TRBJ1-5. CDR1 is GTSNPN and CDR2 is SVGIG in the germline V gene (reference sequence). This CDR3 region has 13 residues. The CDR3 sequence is CAWSHGSNQPQHF. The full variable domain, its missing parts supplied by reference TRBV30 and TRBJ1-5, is SQTIHQWPATLVQPVGSPLSLECTVEGTSNPNLYWYRQAAGRGLQLLFYSVGIGQISSEVPQNLSASRPQDRQFILSSKKLLLSDSGFYLCAWSHGSNQPQHFGDGTRLSIL.

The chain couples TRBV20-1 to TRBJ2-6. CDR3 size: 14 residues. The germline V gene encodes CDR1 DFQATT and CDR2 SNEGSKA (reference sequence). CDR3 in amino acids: CSATQGSGANVLTF.

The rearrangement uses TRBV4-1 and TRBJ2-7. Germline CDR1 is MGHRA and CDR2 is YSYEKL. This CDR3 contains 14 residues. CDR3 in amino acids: CASSQDPGAYEQYF.

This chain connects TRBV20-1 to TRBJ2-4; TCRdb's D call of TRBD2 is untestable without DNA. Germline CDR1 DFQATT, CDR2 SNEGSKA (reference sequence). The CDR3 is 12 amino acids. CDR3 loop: CSAPYSANIQYF.

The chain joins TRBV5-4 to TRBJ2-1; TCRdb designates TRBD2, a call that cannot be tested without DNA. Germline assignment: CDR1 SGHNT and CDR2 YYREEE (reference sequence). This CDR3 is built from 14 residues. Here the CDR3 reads CASSFASGSREQFF. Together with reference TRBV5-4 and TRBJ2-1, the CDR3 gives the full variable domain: ETGVTQSPTHLIKTRGQQVTLRCSSQSGHNTVSWYQQALGQGPQFIFQYYREEENGRGNFPPRFSGLQFPNYSSELNVNALELDDSALYLCASSFASGSREQFFGPGTRLTVL.

The CDR3 region is CSTRDRGREQYF. V usage is TRBV29-1 and J usage is TRBJ2-7; TCRdb's D gene call, TRBD1, goes unchecked for lack of DNA. Germline loops: CDR1 SQVTM, CDR2 ANQGSEA. This CDR3 contains 12 residues.

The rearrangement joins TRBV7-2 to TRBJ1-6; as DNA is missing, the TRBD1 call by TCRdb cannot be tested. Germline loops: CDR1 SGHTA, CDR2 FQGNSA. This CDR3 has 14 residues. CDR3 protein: CAIQWGLTNSPLHF.

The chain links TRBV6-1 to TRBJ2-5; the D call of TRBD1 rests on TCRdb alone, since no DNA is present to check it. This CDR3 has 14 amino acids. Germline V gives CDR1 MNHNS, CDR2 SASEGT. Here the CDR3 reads CASSTGPLVETQYF.

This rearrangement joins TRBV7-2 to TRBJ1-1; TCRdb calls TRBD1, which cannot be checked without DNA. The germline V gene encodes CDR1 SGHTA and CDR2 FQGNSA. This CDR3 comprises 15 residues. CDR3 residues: CASSITRGGNTEAFF.

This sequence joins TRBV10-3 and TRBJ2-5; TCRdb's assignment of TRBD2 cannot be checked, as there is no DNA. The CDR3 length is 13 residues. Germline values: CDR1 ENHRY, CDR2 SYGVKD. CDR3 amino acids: CAISPLIQETQYF.

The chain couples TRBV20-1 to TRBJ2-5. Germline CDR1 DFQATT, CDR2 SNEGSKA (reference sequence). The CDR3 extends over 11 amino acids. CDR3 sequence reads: CSARGLETQYF.

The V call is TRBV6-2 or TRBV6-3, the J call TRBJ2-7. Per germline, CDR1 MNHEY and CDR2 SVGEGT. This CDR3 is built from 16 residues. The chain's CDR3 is CASSDDNTRISYEQYF.

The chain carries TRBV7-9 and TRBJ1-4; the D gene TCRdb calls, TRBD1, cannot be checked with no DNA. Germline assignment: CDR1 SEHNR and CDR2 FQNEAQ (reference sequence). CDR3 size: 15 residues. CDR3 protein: CASSQGPGVNEKLFF.

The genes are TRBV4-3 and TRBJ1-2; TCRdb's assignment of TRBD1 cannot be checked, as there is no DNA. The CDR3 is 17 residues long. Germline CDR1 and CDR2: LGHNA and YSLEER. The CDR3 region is CASSQEGRGFSPYGYTF.

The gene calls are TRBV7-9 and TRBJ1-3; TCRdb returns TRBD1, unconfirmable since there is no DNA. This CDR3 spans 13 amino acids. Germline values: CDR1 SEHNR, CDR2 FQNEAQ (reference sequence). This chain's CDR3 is CASSFGQGNTIYF.

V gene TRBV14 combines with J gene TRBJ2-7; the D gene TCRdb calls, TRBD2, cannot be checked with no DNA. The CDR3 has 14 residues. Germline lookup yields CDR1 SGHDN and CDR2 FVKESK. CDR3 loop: CASSQAGGPFEQYF.

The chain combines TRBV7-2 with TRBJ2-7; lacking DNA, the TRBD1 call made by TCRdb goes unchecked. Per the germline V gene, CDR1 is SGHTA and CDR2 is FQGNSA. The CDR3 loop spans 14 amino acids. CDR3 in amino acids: CASSPRDPSYEQYF.

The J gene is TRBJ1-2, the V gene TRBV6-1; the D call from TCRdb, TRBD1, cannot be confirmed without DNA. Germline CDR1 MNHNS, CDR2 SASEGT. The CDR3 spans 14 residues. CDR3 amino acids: CASRTQGLGYGYTF.